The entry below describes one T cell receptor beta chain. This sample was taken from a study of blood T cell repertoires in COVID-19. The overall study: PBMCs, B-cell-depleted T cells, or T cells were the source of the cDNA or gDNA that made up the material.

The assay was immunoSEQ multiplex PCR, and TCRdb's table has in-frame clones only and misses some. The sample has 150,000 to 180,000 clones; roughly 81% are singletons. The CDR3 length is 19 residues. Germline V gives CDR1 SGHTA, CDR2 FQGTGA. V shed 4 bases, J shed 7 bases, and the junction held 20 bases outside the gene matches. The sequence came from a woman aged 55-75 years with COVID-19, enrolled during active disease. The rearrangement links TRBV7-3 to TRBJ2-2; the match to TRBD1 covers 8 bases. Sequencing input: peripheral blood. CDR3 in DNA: TGTGCCAGCAGCTCCCATCCTGGGACGGACAGGGAAGGGGGCGGGGAGCTGTTTTTT. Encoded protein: CASSSHPGTDREGGGELFF.